A selection of T cell receptor beta chains follows, all from one sample in a study of cytomegalovirus exposure and HLA in healthy donors. The data were produced by immunoSEQ multiplex PCR, yet TCRdb's version contains in-frame clones alone and is incomplete. The sample contains about 180,000 clones, around 80% of which appear only once. Specimen: PBMCs. Receptor source: a woman aged 25 to 39 in good health and CMV-seropositive. The CDR3 runs from the conserved cysteine through the conserved F or W. Fields, in order: V gene, D gene, J gene, clone size, CDR3 protein, CDR3 DNA. D genes are given only for firm matches. The size of a clone is reported for some rows only, either as once, few or many, or as a class for expanded clones.

TRBV30	NA	TRBJ1-1	NA	CAWTVKGGYTEAFF	TGTGCCTGGACGGTTAAAGGAGGGTACACTGAAGCTTTCTTT
TRBV6-6	TRBD1	TRBJ2-7	few	CASSQSRDSYEQYF	TGTGCCAGCAGTCAGTCCCGGGACAGTTACGAGCAGTACTTC
TRBV6-1	NA	TRBJ1-5	NA	CASKSGKRGPGPQHF	TGTGCCAGCAAGAGCGGGAAGCGGGGCCCAGGGCCCCAGCATTTT
TRBV5-1	TRBD1	TRBJ1-2	NA	CASSPGQVLLYGYTF	TGCGCCAGCAGCCCCGGACAGGTTCTTCTCTATGGCTACACCTTC
TRBV6-1	TRBD1	TRBJ1-5	NA	CASRDRGVFQPQHF	TGTGCCAGCAGGGACAGGGGGGTCTTTCAGCCCCAGCATTTT
TRBV11-2	TRBD1	TRBJ2-7	NA	CASSLDGGTGSYEQYF	TGTGCCAGCAGCTTAGATGGGGGGACAGGGTCCTACGAGCAGTACTTC
TRBV30	NA	TRBJ2-1	NA	CAWSMRSNEQFF	TGTGCCTGGAGTATGCGGTCCAATGAGCAGTTCTTC
TRBV5-4	NA	TRBJ2-7	NA	CASSLDGRRYEQYF	TGTGCCAGCAGCTTGGACGGGAGACGCTACGAGCAGTACTTC
TRBV5-4	TRBD1	TRBJ1-2	few	CASSAGTGVGYGYTF	TGTGCCAGCAGCGCCGGGACAGGGGTTGGGTATGGCTACACCTTC
TRBV14	TRBD1	TRBJ2-5	NA	CASSLHPGQGHQETQYF	TGTGCCAGCAGCCTTCACCCGGGACAGGGGCATCAAGAGACCCAGTACTTC
TRBV27	TRBD2	TRBJ2-6	NA	CASSLREYVGANVLTF	TGTGCCAGCAGTTTGCGGGAGTACGTGGGGGCCAACGTCCTGACTTTC
TRBV30	NA	TRBJ2-2	once	CAWNRASNTGELFF	TGTGCCTGGAACAGGGCTTCGAACACCGGGGAGCTGTTTTTT
TRBV4-3	TRBD1	TRBJ2-7	NA	CASSQTRGLTYEQYF	TGCGCCAGCAGCCAAACAAGGGGGCTAACTTACGAGCAGTACTTC
TRBV5-1	NA	TRBJ1-4	NA	CASRREVGNEKLFF	TGCGCCAGCCGCAGGGAGGTGGGTAATGAAAAACTGTTTTTT
TRBV4-1	NA	TRBJ2-2	NA	CASSQVARLGTGELFF	TGCGCCAGCAGCCAAGTGGCCCGGCTCGGGACCGGGGAGCTGTTTTTT
TRBV7-2	TRBD2	TRBJ2-7	NA	CASSLGGGVAEQYF	TGTGCCAGCAGCTTGGGGGGAGGGGTCGCCGAGCAGTACTTC
TRBV28	TRBD2	TRBJ2-3	NA	CASSPGLAGVGDTQYF	TGTGCCAGCAGTCCGGGACTAGCGGGAGTTGGTGATACGCAGTATTTT
TRBV6-1	NA	TRBJ1-4	NA	CASSEGPWSATNEKLFF	TGTGCCAGCAGTGAAGGCCCTTGGAGCGCAACTAATGAAAAACTGTTTTTT
TRBV5-4	NA	TRBJ2-3	NA	CASSPEFTDTQYF	TGTGCCAGCAGCCCGGAGTTCACAGATACGCAGTATTTT
TRBV11-2	TRBD1	TRBJ1-4	NA	CASSFRTGGAQNEKLFF	TGTGCCAGCAGCTTCCGGACAGGGGGGGCCCAAAATGAAAAACTGTTTTTT
TRBV4-3	NA	TRBJ2-6	NA	CASSQEPHISGANVLTF	TGCGCCAGCAGCCAAGAGCCCCACATCTCTGGGGCCAACGTCCTGACTTTC
TRBV7-2	TRBD1	TRBJ2-7	NA	CASSLRRTGGAYEQYF	TGTGCCAGCAGCTTAAGGAGGACAGGGGGGGCCTACGAGCAGTACTTC
TRBV7-2	NA	TRBJ2-1	NA	CASSLVGHRDSEQFF	TGTGCCAGCAGCTTAGTCGGCCACAGGGATTCTGAGCAGTTCTTC
TRBV19	NA	TRBJ2-3	NA	CASSSGTASTDTQYF	TGTGCCAGTAGTTCCGGGACTGCGAGTACAGATACGCAGTATTTT
TRBV7-2	NA	TRBJ2-1	NA	CASSLVARVVAEDNEQFF	TGTGCCAGCAGCTTAGTAGCTCGGGTGGTAGCGGAGGACAATGAGCAGTTCTTC
TRBV27	TRBD2	TRBJ2-7	NA	CASIRTSGSFYEQYF	TGTGCCAGCATCCGGACTAGCGGGAGTTTCTACGAGCAGTACTTC
TRBV7-2	NA	TRBJ2-7	NA	CASSDLGEQYF	TGTGCCAGCAGCGACCTAGGCGAGCAGTACTTC
TRBV7-2	NA	TRBJ1-2	NA	CASSLVDGATYGYTF	TGTGCCAGCAGCTTAGTTGATGGGGCCACTTATGGCTACACCTTC
TRBV18	NA	TRBJ1-3	NA	CASSPGANGNTIYF	TGTGCCAGCTCACCAGGGGCGAACGGAAACACCATATATTTT
TRBV19	TRBD2	TRBJ2-7	NA	CASSIVLAGLYEQYF	TGTGCCAGTAGTATAGTACTAGCGGGCTTATACGAGCAGTACTTC
TRBV4-3	TRBD2	TRBJ2-7	NA	CASSQGLAETYEQYF	TGCGCCAGCAGCCAAGGGCTAGCGGAGACCTACGAGCAGTACTTC
TRBV7-2	NA	TRBJ2-3	NA	CASSLGGRGFTDTQYF	TGTGCCAGCAGCTTAGGGGGCAGGGGATTCACAGATACGCAGTATTTT
TRBV13	NA	TRBJ1-2	NA	CASSLGNYGHTF	TGTGCCAGCAGCTTAGGCAACTATGGCCACACCTTC
TRBV30	TRBD2	TRBJ2-1	NA	CAWSRGRVLYNEQFF	TGTGCCTGGAGTCGCGGGAGGGTCCTCTACAATGAGCAGTTCTTC
TRBV5-6	TRBD1	TRBJ1-2	NA	CASSSTGGYPEGYTF	TGTGCCAGCAGCTCGACAGGGGGCTACCCGGAGGGCTACACCTTC
TRBV9	NA	TRBJ1-1	NA	CASSVLETGITEAFF	TGTGCCAGCAGCGTTTTGGAAACCGGGATCACTGAAGCTTTCTTT
TRBV2	NA	TRBJ2-1	NA	CASSEEFHNEQFF	TGTGCCAGCAGTGAGGAGTTCCACAATGAGCAGTTCTTC
TRBV7-2	NA	TRBJ1-1	once	CASTQGGPVNTEAFF	TGTGCCAGCACCCAAGGGGGTCCTGTGAACACTGAAGCTTTCTTT
TRBV7-9	NA	TRBJ1-2	NA	CASSPPGGPATYGYTF	TGTGCCAGCAGCCCCCCGGGGGGGCCCGCAACCTATGGCTACACCTTC
TRBV7-6	TRBD1	TRBJ2-1	NA	CASSLAELEGAGEQFF	TGTGCCAGCAGCTTAGCGGAACTAGAGGGGGCGGGTGAGCAGTTCTTC
TRBV5-6	NA	TRBJ1-2	NA	CASSSQGFDGYTF	TGTGCCAGCAGCTCACAGGGTTTCGATGGCTACACCTTC
TRBV7-2	NA	TRBJ2-3	NA	CASSSPGGTDTQYF	TGTGCCAGCAGCTCACCAGGGGGCACAGATACGCAGTATTTT
TRBV5-1	NA	TRBJ1-5	NA	CASSFSTDQPQHF	TGCGCCAGCAGCTTCAGTACCGATCAGCCCCAGCATTTT
TRBV5-5	NA	TRBJ2-5	NA	CASSIGTLQETQYF	TGTGCCAGCAGCATAGGGACACTACAAGAGACCCAGTACTTC
TRBV5-6	TRBD1	TRBJ1-1	NA	CASSFQGGTEAFF	TGTGCCAGCAGCTTCCAGGGGGGAACTGAAGCTTTCTTT
TRBV28	NA	TRBJ2-7	NA	CASFSVTYEQYF	TGTGCCAGCTTCTCCGTAACCTACGAGCAGTACTTC
TRBV9	TRBD2	TRBJ2-7	NA	CASSVTSGTVYEQYF	TGTGCCAGCAGCGTGACTAGCGGGACGGTCTACGAGCAGTACTTC
TRBV18	NA	TRBJ2-3	NA	CASSPQGGADTQYF	TGTGCCAGCTCACCACAAGGCGGCGCAGATACGCAGTATTTT
TRBV12-5	NA	TRBJ2-3	NA	CASGLGQGTDTQYF	TGTGCTAGTGGTTTGGGACAGGGCACAGATACGCAGTATTTT
TRBV5-1	TRBD1	TRBJ1-2	NA	CASSLGGQFYGYTF	TGCGCCAGCAGCTTGGGGGGACAGTTCTATGGCTACACCTTC
TRBV28	TRBD2	TRBJ2-5	NA	CASSPPMREGQETQYF	TGTGCCAGCAGTCCCCCAATGCGGGAGGGCCAAGAGACCCAGTACTTC
TRBV4-2	NA	TRBJ1-3	few	CASSQDPSSGNTIYF	TGTGCCAGCAGCCAAGATCCGAGCTCTGGAAACACCATATATTTT
TRBV19	TRBD1	TRBJ1-1	NA	CASSPQGVGTEAFF	TGTGCCAGTAGTCCTCAGGGGGTAGGCACTGAAGCTTTCTTT
TRBV4-1	TRBD1	TRBJ2-1	NA	CASSQTGNNEQFF	TGCGCCAGCAGCCAGACAGGGAACAATGAGCAGTTCTTC
TRBV4-2	TRBD1	TRBJ2-7	NA	CASSLTTGTGGYEQYF	TGTGCCAGCAGCCTTACAACCGGGACAGGGGGCTACGAGCAGTACTTC